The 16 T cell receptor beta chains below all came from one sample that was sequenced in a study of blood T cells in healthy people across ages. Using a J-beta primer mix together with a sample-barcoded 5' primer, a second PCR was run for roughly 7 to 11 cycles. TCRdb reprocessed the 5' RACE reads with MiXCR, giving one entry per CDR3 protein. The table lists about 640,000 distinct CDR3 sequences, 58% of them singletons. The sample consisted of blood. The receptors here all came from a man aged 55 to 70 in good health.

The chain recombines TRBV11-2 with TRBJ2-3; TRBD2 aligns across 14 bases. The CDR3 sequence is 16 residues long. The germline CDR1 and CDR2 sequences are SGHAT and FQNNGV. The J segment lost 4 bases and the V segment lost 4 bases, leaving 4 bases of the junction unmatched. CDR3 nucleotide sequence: TGTGCCAGCAGCTCTCGGACTAGCGGGAGGTCAGATACGCAGTATTTT. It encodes CASSSRTSGRSDTQYF.

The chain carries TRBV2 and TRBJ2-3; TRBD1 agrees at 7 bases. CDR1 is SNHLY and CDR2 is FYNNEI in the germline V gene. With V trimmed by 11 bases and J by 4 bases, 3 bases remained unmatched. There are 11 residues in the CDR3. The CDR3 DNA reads TGTGCCGGGACAGTCGCAGATACGCAGTATTTT. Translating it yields CAGTVADTQYF.

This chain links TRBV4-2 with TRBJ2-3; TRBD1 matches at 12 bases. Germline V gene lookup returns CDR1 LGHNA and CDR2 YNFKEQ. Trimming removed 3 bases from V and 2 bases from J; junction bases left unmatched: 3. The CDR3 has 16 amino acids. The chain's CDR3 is CASSQGQGANTDTQYF. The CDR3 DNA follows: TGTGCCAGCAGCCAGGGACAGGGGGCGAACACAGATACGCAGTATTTT.

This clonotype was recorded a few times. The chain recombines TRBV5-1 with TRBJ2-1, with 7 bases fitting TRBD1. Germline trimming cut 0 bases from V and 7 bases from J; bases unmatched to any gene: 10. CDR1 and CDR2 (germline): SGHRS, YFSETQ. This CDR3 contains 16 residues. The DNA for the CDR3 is TGCGCCAGCAGCTTGGGGGGAGAGACAGGGCAGAATGAGCAGTTCTTC. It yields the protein CASSLGGETGQNEQFF.

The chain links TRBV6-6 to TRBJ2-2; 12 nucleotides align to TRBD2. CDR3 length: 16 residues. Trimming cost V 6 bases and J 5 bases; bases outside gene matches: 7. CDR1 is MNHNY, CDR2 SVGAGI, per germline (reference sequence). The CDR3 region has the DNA TGTGCCAGCAGACCACTACTAGCGGGGGGAACCGGGGAGCTGTTTTTT. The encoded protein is CASRPLLAGGTGELFF.

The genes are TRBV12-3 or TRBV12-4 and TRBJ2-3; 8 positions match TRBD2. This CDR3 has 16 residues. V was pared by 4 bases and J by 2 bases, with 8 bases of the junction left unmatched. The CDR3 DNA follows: TGTGCCAGCAGTTCCCAGACTAGCGACCCCACAGATACGCAGTATTTT. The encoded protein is CASSSQTSDPTDTQYF.

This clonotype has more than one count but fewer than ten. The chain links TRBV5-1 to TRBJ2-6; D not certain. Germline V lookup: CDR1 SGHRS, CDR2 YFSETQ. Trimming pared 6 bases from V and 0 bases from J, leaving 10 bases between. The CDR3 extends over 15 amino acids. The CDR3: CASNKVPSGANVLTF. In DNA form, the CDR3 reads TGCGCCAGCAATAAAGTACCCTCTGGGGCCAACGTCCTGACTTTC.

The CDR3 reads CASLRTTNTEAFF. CDR3 coding DNA: TGTGCCAGCCTTCGGACGACGAACACTGAAGCTTTCTTT. The chain uses TRBV28 and TRBJ1-1; unclear D gene. The CDR3 has 13 amino acids. CDR1 and CDR2 from the germline V gene are MDHEN and SYDVKM. The V gene lost 8 bases and the J gene lost 1 base, with 11 bases spanning the gap.

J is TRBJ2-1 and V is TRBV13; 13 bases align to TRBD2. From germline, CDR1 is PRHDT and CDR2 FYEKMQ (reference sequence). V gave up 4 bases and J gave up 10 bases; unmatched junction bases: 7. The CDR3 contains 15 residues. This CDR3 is CASSSTSGGPREQFF. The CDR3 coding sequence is TGTGCCAGCAGCTCGACTAGCGGGGGGCCCCGGGAGCAGTTCTTC. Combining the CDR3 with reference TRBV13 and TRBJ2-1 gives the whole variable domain AAGVIQSPRHLIKEKRETATLKCYPIPRHDTVYWYQQGPGQDPQFLISFYEKMQSDKGSIPDRFSAQQFSDYHSELNMSSLELGDSALYFCASSSTSGGPREQFFGPGTRLTVL.

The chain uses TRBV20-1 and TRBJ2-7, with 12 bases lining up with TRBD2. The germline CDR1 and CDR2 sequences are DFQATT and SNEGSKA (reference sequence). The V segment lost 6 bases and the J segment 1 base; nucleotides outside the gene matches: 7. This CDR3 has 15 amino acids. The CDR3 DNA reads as TGCAGTGCCCAACAGACTAGCGGGGGTTCCTACGAGCAGTACTTC. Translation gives CSAQQTSGGSYEQYF.

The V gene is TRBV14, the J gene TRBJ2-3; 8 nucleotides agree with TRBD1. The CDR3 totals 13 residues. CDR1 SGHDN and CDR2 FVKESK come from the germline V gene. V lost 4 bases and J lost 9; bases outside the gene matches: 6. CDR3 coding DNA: TGTGCCAGCAGCCTCGACAGGGGCAGCACGCAGTATTTT. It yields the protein CASSLDRGSTQYF.

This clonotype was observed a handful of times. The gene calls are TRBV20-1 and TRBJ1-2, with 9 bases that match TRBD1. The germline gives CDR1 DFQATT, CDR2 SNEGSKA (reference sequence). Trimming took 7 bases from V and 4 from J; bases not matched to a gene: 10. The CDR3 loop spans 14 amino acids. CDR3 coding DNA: TGCAGTGGAGGGGGGACAGGGTCTACCTATGGCTACACCTTC. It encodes CSGGGTGSTYGYTF.

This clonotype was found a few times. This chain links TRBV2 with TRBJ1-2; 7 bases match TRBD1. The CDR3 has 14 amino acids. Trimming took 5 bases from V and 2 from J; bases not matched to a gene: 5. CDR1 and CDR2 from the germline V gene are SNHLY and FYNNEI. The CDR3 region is CASSRDRNNYGYTF. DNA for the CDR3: TGTGCCAGCAGTCGGGACAGAAACAACTATGGCTACACCTTC.

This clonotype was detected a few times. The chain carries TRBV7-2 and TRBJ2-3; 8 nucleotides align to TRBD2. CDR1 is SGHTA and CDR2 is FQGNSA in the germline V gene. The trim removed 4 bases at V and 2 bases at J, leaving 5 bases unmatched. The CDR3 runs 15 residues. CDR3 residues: CASSYGLALTDTQYF. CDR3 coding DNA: TGTGCCAGCAGCTATGGACTAGCTCTCACAGATACGCAGTATTTT. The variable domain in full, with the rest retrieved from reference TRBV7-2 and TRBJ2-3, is GAGVSQSPSNKVTEKGKDVELRCDPISGHTALYWYRQSLGQGLEFLIYFQGNSAPDKSGLPSDRFSAERTGGSVSTLTIQRTQQEDSAVYLCASSYGLALTDTQYFGPGTRLTVL.

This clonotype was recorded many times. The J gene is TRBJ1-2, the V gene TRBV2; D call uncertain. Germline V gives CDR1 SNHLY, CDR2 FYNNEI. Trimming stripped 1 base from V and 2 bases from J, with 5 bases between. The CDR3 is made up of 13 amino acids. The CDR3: CASSEDRNYGYTF. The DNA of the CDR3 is TGTGCCAGCAGTGAAGACAGAAACTATGGCTACACCTTC.

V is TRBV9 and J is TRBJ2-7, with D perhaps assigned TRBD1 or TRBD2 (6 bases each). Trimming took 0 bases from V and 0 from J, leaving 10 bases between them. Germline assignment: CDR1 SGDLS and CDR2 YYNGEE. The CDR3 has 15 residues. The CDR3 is CASSVAGEDSYEQYF. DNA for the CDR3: TGTGCCAGCAGCGTAGCAGGGGAGGACTCCTACGAGCAGTACTTC.